These 22 T cell receptor beta chains share one sample of origin, sequenced in a study of control samples from healthy donors and cancer patients. Using immunoSEQ multiplex PCR, the repertoire was profiled, and TCRdb retains in-frame clones only, with some absent. The data contain 150,000 to 200,000 clones, 90% of them seen just once; the ten biggest clones take up 1.2% to 1.5%. The specimen was blood. Every receptor here comes from a woman aged 45-60 years in good health.

The V and J genes are TRBV10-3 and TRBJ1-1, with 7 bases aligning to TRBD1. Losses at the gene ends were 6 bases for V and 1 base for J; bases not matched to a gene: 5. Germline V gene data show CDR1 as ENHRY and CDR2 as SYGVKD. The CDR3 sequence is 14 residues long. The CDR3 bases are TGTGCCATCAGGGGGACAGAGAAGAACACTGAAGCTTTCTTT. As protein: CAIRGTEKNTEAFF.

The V gene is TRBV2, the J gene TRBJ2-1; TRBD2 might be the D (6 bases). The germline V gene has CDR1 SNHLY and CDR2 FYNNEI. The CDR3 has 15 amino acids. The V and J ends lost 7 bases and 0 bases respectively, with 13 bases between them. The CDR3 DNA is TGTGCCAGCACCTGGCGGGGAAGCTCCTACAATGAGCAGTTCTTC. This codes for CASTWRGSSYNEQFF. Looking up the rest from reference TRBV2 and TRBJ2-1 gives the full variable domain: EPEVTQTPSHQVTQMGQEVILRCVPISNHLYFYWYRQILGQKVEFLVSFYNNEISEKSEIFDDQFSVERPDGSNFTLKIRSTKLEDSAMYFCASTWRGSSYNEQFFGPGTRLTVL.

This clone was found once. The V gene is TRBV2, the J gene TRBJ2-3, with D tentatively TRBD2 (6 bases). Deletions cut 6 bases from V and 6 bases from J, with 19 bases between. This CDR3 region has 15 residues. The germline V gene has CDR1 SNHLY and CDR2 FYNNEI. CDR3 amino acids: CASSPNPRETDTQYF. In DNA form, the CDR3 reads TGTGCCAGCAGCCCAAACCCCCGGGAGACGGATACGCAGTATTTT. The complete variable domain, with remaining parts taken from reference TRBV2 and TRBJ2-3, reads EPEVTQTPSHQVTQMGQEVILRCVPISNHLYFYWYRQILGQKVEFLVSFYNNEISEKSEIFDDQFSVERPDGSNFTLKIRSTKLEDSAMYFCASSPNPRETDTQYFGPGTRLTVL.

The V call is TRBV7-6, the J call TRBJ2-2; 10 nucleotides line up with TRBD1. After removal of 4 bases from V and 7 bases from J, the junction contained 6 bases not matched to a gene. The germline V gene encodes CDR1 SGHVS and CDR2 FNYEAQ. CDR3 length: 15 amino acids. The CDR3 sequence is CASSSGQGGIGELFF. CDR3 DNA sequence: TGTGCCAGCAGCTCCGGACAGGGGGGGATCGGGGAGCTGTTTTTT.

The rearrangement links TRBV19 to TRBJ1-6; possibly TRBD1 for D (5 bases). Germline-derived CDR1 and CDR2 are LNHDA and SQIVND (reference sequence). This CDR3 comprises 15 residues. The V and J ends lost 3 bases and 7 bases respectively, with 13 bases between them. The CDR3 DNA is TGTGCCAGTAGTATTAGTCAGGGCGAAAATTCACCCCTCCACTTT. Protein sequence: CASSISQGENSPLHF.

This clone was seen more than once but under ten times. The rearrangement links TRBV4-1 to TRBJ2-7; 8 nucleotides agree with TRBD2. CDR3 length: 15 amino acids. J gave up 0 bases and V 4 bases, and 5 bases lay outside the gene matches. Germline V CDR1 and CDR2: MGHRA, YSYEKL. CDR3 protein: CASSRTSGSSYEQYF. CDR3 coding DNA: TGCGCCAGCAGCCGCACTAGCGGTAGCTCCTACGAGCAGTACTTC.

The gene calls are TRBV2 and TRBJ2-7; D might be TRBD1 or TRBD2, each matching 5 bases. The CDR3 runs 14 residues. The V end lost 7 bases, the J end lost 2 bases, and 15 bases lay between the germline ends. Germline V CDR1 and CDR2: SNHLY, FYNNEI. The CDR3 region has the DNA TGTGCCAGCATCAAGAGGGAGACAGCCTACGAGCAGTACTTC. The encoded protein is CASIKRETAYEQYF.

V usage is TRBV6-5 and J usage is TRBJ2-1, with unresolved D. The CDR3 is 12 residues long. The V end lost 3 bases, the J end lost 5 bases, and 5 bases lay between the germline ends. The V gene's germline CDR1 is MNHEY and CDR2 SVGAGI. CDR3 DNA sequence: TGTGCCAGCAGTTATTCTAACAATGAGCAGTTCTTC. Amino acid sequence: CASSYSNNEQFF.

This chain connects TRBV30 to TRBJ2-2; the D gene is possibly TRBD2 (6 bases). CDR1 and CDR2 from the germline V gene are GTSNPN and SVGIG (reference sequence). Trimming stripped 1 base from V and 0 bases from J, with 15 bases between. The CDR3 sequence is 17 residues long. CDR3 loop: CAWSALVWGANTGELFF. The DNA for the CDR3 is TGTGCCTGGAGTGCCCTTGTTTGGGGGGCGAACACCGGGGAGCTGTTTTTT.

The chain links TRBV14 to TRBJ1-5; D not resolved. V was clipped by 2 bases and J by 4 bases, with 3 bases between them. Germline V gene lookup returns CDR1 SGHDN and CDR2 FVKESK. The CDR3 is made up of 12 amino acids. The CDR3, as DNA: TGTGCCAGCAGCCAACGGAATCAGCCCCAGCATTTT. Amino acid sequence: CASSQRNQPQHF.

The J gene is TRBJ2-6, the V gene TRBV24-1, with D unclear. V was cut by 5 bases and J by 0 bases, with 10 bases left in between. Germline V lookup: CDR1 KGHDR, CDR2 SFDVKD. CDR3 length equals 16 residues. The CDR3 here is CATSVGTRSGANVLTF. DNA for the CDR3: TGTGCCACCAGTGTCGGCACCCGCTCTGGGGCCAACGTCCTGACTTTC.

This chain uses TRBV5-6 with TRBJ1-1, with 10 bases aligning to TRBD1. Trimming cost V 4 bases and J 3 bases; bases outside gene matches: 12. The CDR3 extends over 17 amino acids. Germline assignment: CDR1 SGHDT and CDR2 YYEEEE. CDR3 loop: CASSRDRGMVPDTEAFF. CDR3 nucleotide sequence: TGTGCCAGCAGCCGGGACAGGGGAATGGTTCCAGACACTGAAGCTTTCTTT.

The chain has TRBV4-3 and TRBJ1-1; D gene ambiguous. This CDR3 is built from 14 residues. Per the germline V gene, CDR1 is LGHNA and CDR2 is YSLEER. Trimming stripped 0 bases from V and 5 bases from J, with 10 bases between. The CDR3 region has the DNA TGCGCCAGCAGCCAAGATTTGGTCCCGACTGAAGCTTTCTTT. Translated, it gives CASSQDLVPTEAFF.

This CDR3 is CASSLGQGGGQNTEAFF. The CDR3 coding sequence is TGTGCCAGCAGCTTGGGACAGGGAGGTGGCCAGAACACTGAAGCTTTCTTT. The chain recombines TRBV13 with TRBJ1-1; 9 nucleotides agree with TRBD1. The CDR3 length is 17 residues. Unmatched junction bases numbered 9, after V lost 3 bases and J lost 1 base. Germline CDR1 is PRHDT and CDR2 is FYEKMQ (reference sequence).

This clone was detected once. The chain couples TRBV7-3 to TRBJ1-2, with 9 positions matching TRBD1. Germline-derived CDR1 and CDR2 are SGHTA and FQGTGA. This CDR3 has 16 residues. V gave up 3 bases and J gave up 3 bases; unmatched junction bases: 8. CDR3 protein: CASSFGRGQGYYGYTF. The CDR3 region has the DNA TGTGCCAGCAGCTTTGGGCGGGGACAGGGATACTATGGCTACACCTTC.

V gene TRBV5-1 combines with J gene TRBJ2-3; 7 bases map to TRBD2. After removal of 0 bases from V and 7 bases from J, the junction contained 11 bases not matched to a gene. Germline CDR1 and CDR2: SGHRS and YFSETQ. This CDR3 contains 16 residues. The CDR3 here is CASSLATGGPSYTQYF. In nucleotides, the CDR3 is TGCGCCAGCAGCTTGGCTACGGGGGGTCCATCATATACGCAGTATTTT.

The chain joins TRBV19 to TRBJ1-5; a weak D match, TRBD1 (5 bases). Deletions cut 2 bases from V and 4 bases from J, with 12 bases between. The CDR3 is made up of 15 amino acids. The germline V gene has CDR1 LNHDA and CDR2 SQIVND (reference sequence). This CDR3 is CASSITGVRNQPQHF. The CDR3 region has the DNA TGTGCCAGTAGTATAACGGGGGTAAGAAATCAGCCCCAGCATTTT.

The rearrangement uses TRBV24-1 and TRBJ2-2; D might be TRBD2 (5 bases). CDR1 and CDR2 from the germline V gene are KGHDR and SFDVKD. This CDR3 comprises 16 residues. V lost 0 bases and J lost 5, with 12 bases in between. CDR3 sequence (DNA): TGTGCCACCAGTGATTTGGCCACCACGGGAACCGGGGAGCTGTTTTTT. This encodes CATSDLATTGTGELFF.

This sequence joins TRBV30 and TRBJ2-5, with D tentatively TRBD2 (5 bases). Between the trimmed V and J ends, which lost 0 bases and 7 bases, there was a span of 6 bases. This CDR3 has 11 amino acids. CDR1 and CDR2 (germline): GTSNPN, SVGIG (reference sequence). The chain's CDR3 is CAWSVRGTQYF. In DNA form, the CDR3 reads TGTGCCTGGAGTGTACGGGGGACCCAGTACTTC.

The V and J genes are TRBV3-1 (or the pseudogene TRBV3-2) and TRBJ1-2; no clear D gene. Germline lookup yields CDR1 LGHDT and CDR2 YNNKEL (reference sequence). V shed 4 bases and J shed 5 bases, with 17 bases lying between them. The CDR3 runs 15 residues. The CDR3 nucleotides are TGTGCCAGCAGCCTCCCGACTGCAGGCCCGTATGGCTACACCTTC. This codes for CASSLPTAGPYGYTF.

V and J are TRBV5-1 and TRBJ1-4; no clear D gene. CDR3 size: 15 residues. Trimming pared 0 bases from V and 5 bases from J, leaving 11 bases between. The germline CDR1 and CDR2 sequences are SGHRS and YFSETQ. Here the CDR3 DNA reads TGCGCCAGCAGCTTGGCTCCTTCGTTGAATGAAAAACTGTTTTTT. Translated: CASSLAPSLNEKLFF.

The chain combines TRBV28 with TRBJ1-1; no clear D gene. Deletions cut 2 bases from V and 1 base from J, with 5 bases between. Germline CDR1 MDHEN, CDR2 SYDVKM. This CDR3 is built from 13 residues. The CDR3, as DNA: TGTGCCAGCAGTTTAGGGGAGAACACTGAAGCTTTCTTT. Its translation: CASSLGENTEAFF.